Below, one T cell receptor (beta chain) is given with its context. Its matching antigen is unknown. V was shortened by 1 base and J by 0 bases, with 18 bases between the two germline ends. The CDR3 is made up of 18 amino acids. In germline, CDR1 is SGHAT, CDR2 FQNNGV. The data derive from a study of T cells in Graves' hyperthyroidism and ophthalmopathy. TCR beta CDR3 sequences were amplified from RNA transcripts. Researchers ran a first-round RT-PCR on the TCR CDR3 using the HTBI primer set. TCRdb redid the calling of the multiplex PCR reads with MiXCR, one entry per CDR3 protein. The sample holds a few hundred thousand distinct CDR3 sequences, approximately 20% seen once. Whole-study findings and limits: It was a median around 6 months before onset that the model predicted ophthalmopathy.

Absence of ophthalmopathy progression within 18 months defined stable Graves' hyperthyroidism. The material sequenced was blood. This chain uses TRBV11-2 with TRBJ1-1; the D gene is possibly TRBD1 (5 bases). This TCR was sampled from a woman under 30 with Graves' hyperthyroidism. CDR3 residues: CASSLVPIVRGMNTEAFF. CDR3 coding DNA: TGTGCCAGCAGCTTAGTTCCCATCGTCCGGGGGATGAACACTGAAGCTTTCTTT.